This T cell receptor (beta chain) was obtained from a study of human T cells and chemical hapten exposure. TCRdb re-analysed the RACE reads in MiXCR, keeping a single row per CDR3 protein. Seen here are about 60,000 distinct CDR3 sequences, 11% observed once, and the top ten hold approximately 4%. Specified time point: pre-sensitization, week 0. Treatment here: therapeutic diphenylcyclopropenone sensitization with weekly scalp DPC. Participating donors were patients with alopecia, aged 18 to 70 years, considered appropriate candidates for DPC. Sequencing started from total RNA isolated from unfractionated whole blood. Trimming cost V 6 bases and J 4 bases, with 8 bases left between them. This CDR3 has 12 residues.

This chain links TRBV12-3 or TRBV12-4 with TRBJ2-3, with D possibly being TRBD2 (6 bases). Here the sequenced sample was whole blood, taken in connection with sensitization to the hapten diphenylcyclopropenone (DPC). This receptor was obtained from a woman in her 40s with alopecia areata. Some clones in this sample may be carry-over from other donors' samples. The CDR3 reads CASRGGADTQYF. The DNA of the CDR3 is TGTGCCAGCAGGGGGGGTGCAGATACGCAGTATTTT.